A selection of T cell receptor beta chains follows, all from one sample in a study of shared clonotypes between healthy human individuals. Generated by immunoSEQ multiplex PCR, the TCRdb table keeps only in-frame clones and is missing some. The sample carries more than 400,000 clones, 65% to 85% recorded once. Sequencing was performed on PBMCs. Source of these receptors: a middle-aged woman in good health. Some clones in this sample may be carry-over from other donors' samples. The CDR3 runs from the conserved cysteine through the conserved F or W. Fields, in order: CDR3 length, D gene, clone size, J gene, V gene, CDR3 protein, CDR3 DNA. The D gene is left open where the match is weak. Clone size, where shown, is once, few, many, or a class for clones that have expanded.

cdr3_length: 15
d_call: NA
clone_size: NA
j_call: TRBJ2-7
v_call: TRBV28
cdr3_aa: CASAPRGFISYEQYF
cdr3_nt: TGTGCCAGCGCTCCCAGGGGCTTCATCTCCTACGAGCAGTACTTC

cdr3_length: 12
d_call: NA
clone_size: few
j_call: TRBJ1-5
v_call: TRBV7-2
cdr3_aa: CASGLAGQPQHF
cdr3_nt: TGTGCCAGCGGACTGGCTGGGCAGCCCCAGCATTTT

cdr3_length: 16
d_call: TRBD1
clone_size: NA
j_call: TRBJ1-2
v_call: TRBV4-3
cdr3_aa: CASSQDLGTGYYGYTF
cdr3_nt: TGCGCCAGCAGCCAAGATTTGGGGACAGGGTACTATGGCTACACCTTC

cdr3_length: 14
d_call: NA
clone_size: NA
j_call: TRBJ2-2
v_call: TRBV5-1
cdr3_aa: CASRPRQNTGELFF
cdr3_nt: TGCGCCAGCAGGCCCCGACAGAACACCGGGGAGCTGTTTTTT

cdr3_length: 18
d_call: TRBD1
clone_size: NA
j_call: TRBJ1-5
v_call: TRBV15
cdr3_aa: CATSRAQTGGSFDQPQHF
cdr3_nt: TGTGCCACCAGCAGAGCCCAGACAGGGGGCTCATTCGATCAGCCCCAGCATTTT

cdr3_length: 17
d_call: TRBD1
clone_size: NA
j_call: TRBJ2-1
v_call: TRBV5-6
cdr3_aa: CASIRSRGSYQYNEQFF
cdr3_nt: TGTGCCAGCATCAGATCCAGGGGGAGTTACCAATACAATGAGCAGTTCTTC

cdr3_length: 14
d_call: TRBD2
clone_size: NA
j_call: TRBJ2-3
v_call: TRBV4-1
cdr3_aa: CASSRATSVDTQYF
cdr3_nt: TGCGCCAGCAGCCGGGCAACTAGCGTAGATACGCAGTATTTT

cdr3_length: 15
d_call: NA
clone_size: once
j_call: TRBJ2-3
v_call: TRBV6-1
cdr3_aa: CASSRRQGSTDTQYF
cdr3_nt: TGTGCCAGCAGCCGCCGGCAGGGGAGCACAGATACGCAGTATTTT

cdr3_length: 16
d_call: TRBD2
clone_size: NA
j_call: TRBJ2-7
v_call: TRBV10-3
cdr3_aa: CAISGTSSGSSYEQYF
cdr3_nt: TGTGCCATCAGTGGTACTTCTAGCGGGAGTTCTTACGAGCAGTACTTC

cdr3_length: 17
d_call: TRBD1
clone_size: once
j_call: TRBJ2-2
v_call: TRBV18
cdr3_aa: CASSRTQGQTNTGELFF
cdr3_nt: TGTGCCAGCTCACGGACACAGGGGCAAACGAACACCGGGGAGCTGTTTTTT

cdr3_length: 15
d_call: TRBD2
clone_size: NA
j_call: TRBJ2-5
v_call: TRBV4-2
cdr3_aa: CASSQAGGMGETQYF
cdr3_nt: TGTGCCAGCAGCCAAGCGGGAGGAATGGGGGAGACCCAGTACTTC

cdr3_length: 18
d_call: NA
clone_size: NA
j_call: TRBJ2-1
v_call: TRBV2
cdr3_aa: CASSGSGGGSGDYNEQFF
cdr3_nt: TGTGCCAGCAGCGGAAGTGGGGGAGGGTCAGGGGACTACAATGAGCAGTTCTTC

cdr3_length: 15
d_call: NA
clone_size: NA
j_call: TRBJ2-1
v_call: TRBV27
cdr3_aa: CASSLGASRHNEQFF
cdr3_nt: TGTGCCAGCAGTTTAGGAGCATCCCGACACAATGAGCAGTTCTTC

cdr3_length: 13
d_call: NA
clone_size: many
j_call: TRBJ1-1
v_call: TRBV19
cdr3_aa: CASGRDRFSEAFF
cdr3_nt: TGTGCCAGTGGGAGGGACCGGTTCTCTGAAGCTTTCTTT

cdr3_length: 15
d_call: TRBD2
clone_size: NA
j_call: TRBJ2-7
v_call: TRBV7-2
cdr3_aa: CASSLQGGSMYEQYF
cdr3_nt: TGTGCCAGCAGCTTACAGGGCGGGAGTATGTACGAGCAGTACTTC

cdr3_length: 17
d_call: TRBD2
clone_size: NA
j_call: TRBJ2-5
v_call: TRBV29-1
cdr3_aa: CSVEDFGLAGRTETQYF
cdr3_nt: TGCAGCGTTGAAGATTTTGGGCTAGCGGGAAGGACGGAGACCCAGTACTTC

cdr3_length: 17
d_call: TRBD1
clone_size: few
j_call: TRBJ2-2
v_call: TRBV18
cdr3_aa: CASSPARTGGVSGELFF
cdr3_nt: TGTGCCAGCTCACCGGCGAGGACAGGGGGCGTCAGCGGGGAGCTGTTTTTT

cdr3_length: 14
d_call: NA
clone_size: NA
j_call: TRBJ2-1
v_call: TRBV28
cdr3_aa: CASSLGQFYNEQFF
cdr3_nt: TGTGCCAGCAGTCTCGGACAGTTTTACAATGAGCAGTTCTTC

cdr3_length: 16
d_call: TRBD2
clone_size: NA
j_call: TRBJ2-7
v_call: TRBV28
cdr3_aa: CASSLIRTSGSYEQYF
cdr3_nt: TGTGCCAGCAGTTTGATCCGGACTAGCGGGAGCTACGAGCAGTACTTC

cdr3_length: 13
d_call: NA
clone_size: NA
j_call: TRBJ1-1
v_call: TRBV28
cdr3_aa: CASRGLGGTEAFF
cdr3_nt: TGTGCCAGCAGGGGGCTGGGTGGCACTGAAGCTTTCTTT

cdr3_length: 14
d_call: NA
clone_size: NA
j_call: TRBJ2-1
v_call: TRBV7-9
cdr3_aa: CASSPTGYYNEQFF
cdr3_nt: TGTGCCAGCAGCCCCACGGGGTACTACAATGAGCAGTTCTTC

cdr3_length: 15
d_call: TRBD2
clone_size: NA
j_call: TRBJ2-7
v_call: TRBV6-4
cdr3_aa: CASSESSGHGYEQYF
cdr3_nt: TGTGCCAGCAGTGAAAGTAGCGGGCATGGCTACGAGCAGTACTTC

cdr3_length: 13
d_call: NA
clone_size: NA
j_call: TRBJ1-5
v_call: TRBV2
cdr3_aa: CASSGSGNQPQHF
cdr3_nt: TGTGCCAGCAGTGGGAGCGGCAATCAGCCCCAGCATTTT

cdr3_length: 15
d_call: NA
clone_size: NA
j_call: TRBJ1-5
v_call: TRBV29-1
cdr3_aa: CSVEKGGNRNQPQHF
cdr3_nt: TGCAGCGTTGAAAAAGGGGGTAACCGCAATCAGCCCCAGCATTTT

cdr3_length: 14
d_call: NA
clone_size: NA
j_call: TRBJ1-1
v_call: TRBV7-8
cdr3_aa: CASSFEGGSTEAFF
cdr3_nt: TGTGCCAGCAGCTTTGAGGGGGGGAGCACTGAAGCTTTCTTT

cdr3_length: 14
d_call: TRBD1
clone_size: NA
j_call: TRBJ1-1
v_call: TRBV28
cdr3_aa: CATIPGTGYTEAFF
cdr3_nt: TGTGCGACAATCCCCGGGACAGGGTACACTGAAGCTTTCTTT

cdr3_length: 16
d_call: NA
clone_size: many
j_call: TRBJ2-1
v_call: TRBV5-6
cdr3_aa: CASRPELGLGYNEQFF
cdr3_nt: TGTGCCAGCAGACCTGAGCTTGGGCTTGGTTACAATGAGCAGTTCTTC

cdr3_length: 16
d_call: NA
clone_size: NA
j_call: TRBJ2-3
v_call: TRBV9
cdr3_aa: CASSSAGQGGADTQYF
cdr3_nt: TGTGCCAGCTCGAGCGCGGGGCAGGGGGGTGCAGATACGCAGTATTTT

cdr3_length: 13
d_call: NA
clone_size: NA
j_call: TRBJ2-1
v_call: TRBV2
cdr3_aa: CASGAGPNNEQFF
cdr3_nt: TGTGCCAGCGGGGCGGGGCCCAACAATGAGCAGTTCTTC

cdr3_length: 14
d_call: TRBD1
clone_size: NA
j_call: TRBJ2-1
v_call: TRBV5-4
cdr3_aa: CASSGDSSYNEQFF
cdr3_nt: TGTGCCAGCAGCGGGGACAGTTCCTACAATGAGCAGTTCTTC

cdr3_length: 15
d_call: NA
clone_size: NA
j_call: TRBJ1-5
v_call: TRBV7-2
cdr3_aa: CASSLSVASNQPQHF
cdr3_nt: TGTGCCAGCAGCTTATCCGTGGCAAGCAATCAGCCCCAGCATTTT

cdr3_length: 15
d_call: TRBD2
clone_size: NA
j_call: TRBJ2-7
v_call: TRBV7-2
cdr3_aa: CASSLVAGDFDEQYF
cdr3_nt: TGTGCCAGCAGCTTAGTAGCGGGAGATTTCGACGAGCAGTACTTC

cdr3_length: 16
d_call: TRBD1
clone_size: NA
j_call: TRBJ1-5
v_call: TRBV15
cdr3_aa: CATSSPTGASNQPQHF
cdr3_nt: TGTGCCACCAGCAGCCCGACAGGGGCCAGCAATCAGCCCCAGCATTTT

cdr3_length: 13
d_call: TRBD1
clone_size: NA
j_call: TRBJ2-5
v_call: TRBV6-1
cdr3_aa: CASRWTGAQTQYF
cdr3_nt: TGTGCCAGCCGATGGACAGGTGCCCAGACCCAGTACTTC

cdr3_length: 16
d_call: TRBD2
clone_size: NA
j_call: TRBJ2-1
v_call: TRBV7-3
cdr3_aa: CASSLKPSGGGHEQFF
cdr3_nt: TGTGCCAGCAGCTTAAAACCTAGCGGCGGGGGGCATGAGCAGTTCTTC

cdr3_length: 15
d_call: NA
clone_size: NA
j_call: TRBJ2-5
v_call: TRBV5-1
cdr3_aa: CASSLAAFAQETQYF
cdr3_nt: TGCGCCAGCAGCTTGGCGGCCTTTGCCCAAGAGACCCAGTACTTC

cdr3_length: 15
d_call: TRBD1
clone_size: NA
j_call: TRBJ1-1
v_call: TRBV5-1
cdr3_aa: CASSLMGQGNTEAFF
cdr3_nt: TGCGCCAGCAGCTTAATGGGACAGGGGAACACTGAAGCTTTCTTT